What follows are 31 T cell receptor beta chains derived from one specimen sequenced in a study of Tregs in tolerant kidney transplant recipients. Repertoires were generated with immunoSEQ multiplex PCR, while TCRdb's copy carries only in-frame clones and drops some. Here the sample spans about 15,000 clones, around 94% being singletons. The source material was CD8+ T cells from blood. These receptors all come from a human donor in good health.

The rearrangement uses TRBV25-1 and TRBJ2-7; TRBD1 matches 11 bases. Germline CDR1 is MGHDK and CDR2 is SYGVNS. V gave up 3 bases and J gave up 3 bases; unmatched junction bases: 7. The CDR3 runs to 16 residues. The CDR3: CASSDGPGTGGYEQYF. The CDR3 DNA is TGTGCCAGCAGTGATGGACCCGGGACAGGGGGCTACGAGCAGTACTTC.

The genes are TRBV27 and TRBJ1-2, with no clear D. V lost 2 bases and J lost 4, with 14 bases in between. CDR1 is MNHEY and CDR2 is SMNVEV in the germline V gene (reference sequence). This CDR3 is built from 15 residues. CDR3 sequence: CASSLAPAVPYGYTF. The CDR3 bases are TGTGCCAGCAGTTTAGCCCCGGCAGTCCCCTATGGCTACACCTTC.

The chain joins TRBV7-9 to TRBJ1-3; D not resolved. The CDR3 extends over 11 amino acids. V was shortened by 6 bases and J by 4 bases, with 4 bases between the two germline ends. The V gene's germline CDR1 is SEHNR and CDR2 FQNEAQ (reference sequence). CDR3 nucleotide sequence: TGTGCCAGCAGAAGGGGAAACACCATATATTTT. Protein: CASRRGNTIYF.

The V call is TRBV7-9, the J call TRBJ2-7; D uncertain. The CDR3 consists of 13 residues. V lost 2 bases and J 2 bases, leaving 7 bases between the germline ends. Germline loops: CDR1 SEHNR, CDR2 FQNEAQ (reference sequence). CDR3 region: CASSLNGAYEQYF. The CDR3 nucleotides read TGTGCCAGCAGCTTAAATGGGGCCTACGAGCAGTACTTC.

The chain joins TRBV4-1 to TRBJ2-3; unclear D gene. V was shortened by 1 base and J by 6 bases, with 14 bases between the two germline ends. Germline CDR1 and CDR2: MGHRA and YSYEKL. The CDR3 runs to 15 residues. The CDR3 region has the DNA TGCGCCAGCAGCCAAGCCTTGGTGTCAAGGGATACGCAGTATTTT. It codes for CASSQALVSRDTQYF.

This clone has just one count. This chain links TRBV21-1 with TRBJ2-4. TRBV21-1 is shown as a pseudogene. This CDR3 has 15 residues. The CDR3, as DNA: TGTGCCAGCAGCAAAGGGTCTTCTGCCAAAAACATTCAGTACTTC. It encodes CASSKGSSAKNIQYF.

CDR3 in amino acids: CASSQEGGANEKLFF. CDR3 bases: TGTGCCAGCAGCCAGGAGGGGGGGGCTAATGAAAAACTGTTTTTT. The V gene is TRBV4-2, the J gene TRBJ1-4, with a possible D match to TRBD1 (6 bases). Trimming took 3 bases from V and 3 from J, leaving 11 bases between them. This CDR3 spans 15 amino acids. Germline V gene lookup returns CDR1 LGHNA and CDR2 YNFKEQ.

The CDR3: CASSLGGGLQETQYF. CDR3 DNA: TGTGCCAGCAGCTTAGGCGGGGGTCTACAAGAGACCCAGTACTTC. The genes are TRBV7-3 and TRBJ2-5; 7 nucleotides align to TRBD2. CDR1 and CDR2 (germline): SGHTA, FQGTGA. The V segment lost 2 bases and the J segment 2 bases; nucleotides outside the gene matches: 5. The CDR3 is 15 amino acids.

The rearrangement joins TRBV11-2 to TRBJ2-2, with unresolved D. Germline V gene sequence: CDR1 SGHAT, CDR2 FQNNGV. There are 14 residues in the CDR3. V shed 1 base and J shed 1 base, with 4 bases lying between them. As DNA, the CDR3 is TGTGCCAGCAGCTTAGGTCAGAACACCGGGGAGCTGTTTTTT. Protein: CASSLGQNTGELFF.

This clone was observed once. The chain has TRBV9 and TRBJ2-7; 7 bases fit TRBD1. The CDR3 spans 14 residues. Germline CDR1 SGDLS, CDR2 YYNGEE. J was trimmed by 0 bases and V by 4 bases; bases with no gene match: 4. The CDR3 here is CASSKRDSSYEQYF. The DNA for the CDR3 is TGTGCCAGCAGCAAACGGGACAGCTCCTACGAGCAGTACTTC.

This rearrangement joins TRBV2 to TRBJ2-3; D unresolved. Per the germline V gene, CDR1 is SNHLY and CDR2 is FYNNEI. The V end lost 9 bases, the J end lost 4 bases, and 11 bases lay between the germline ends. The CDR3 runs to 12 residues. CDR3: CASPILADTQYF. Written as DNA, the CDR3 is TGTGCCAGTCCGATTCTAGCAGATACGCAGTATTTT.

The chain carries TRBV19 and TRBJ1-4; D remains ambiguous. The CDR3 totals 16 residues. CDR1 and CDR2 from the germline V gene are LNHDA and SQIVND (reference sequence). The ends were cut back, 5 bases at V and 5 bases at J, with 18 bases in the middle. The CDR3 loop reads CASSHMGRALNEKLFF. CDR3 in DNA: TGTGCCAGTAGTCATATGGGAAGGGCCCTCAATGAAAAACTGTTTTTT.

CDR3 loop: CASSQEVDSPNYGYTF. The CDR3 DNA is TGCGCCAGCAGCCAAGAAGTAGACAGCCCTAACTATGGCTACACCTTC. The chain carries TRBV4-3 and TRBJ1-2; perhaps TRBD1 as D (5 bases). CDR1 is LGHNA and CDR2 is YSLEER in the germline V gene. This CDR3 has 16 residues. V gave up 0 bases and J gave up 0 bases, with 11 bases separating them.

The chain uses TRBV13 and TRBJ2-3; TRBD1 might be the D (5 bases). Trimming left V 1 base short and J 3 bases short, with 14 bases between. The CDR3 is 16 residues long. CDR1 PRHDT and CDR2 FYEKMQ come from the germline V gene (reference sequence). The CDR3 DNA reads TGTGCCAGCAGCTTAGCTCTAGGGGTCAAAACAGATACGCAGTATTTT. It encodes CASSLALGVKTDTQYF.

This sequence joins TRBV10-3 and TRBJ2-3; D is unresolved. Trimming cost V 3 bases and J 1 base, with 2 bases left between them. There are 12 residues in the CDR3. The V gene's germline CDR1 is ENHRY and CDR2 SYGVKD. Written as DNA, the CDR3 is TGTGCCATCAGTGAAGGCACAGATACGCAGTATTTT. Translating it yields CAISEGTDTQYF.

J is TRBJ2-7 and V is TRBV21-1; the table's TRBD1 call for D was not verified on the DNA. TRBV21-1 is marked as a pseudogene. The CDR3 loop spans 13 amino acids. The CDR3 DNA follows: TGTGCCAGCAGCAAAGACAGGACCTACGAGCAGTACTTC. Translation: CASSKDRTYEQYF.

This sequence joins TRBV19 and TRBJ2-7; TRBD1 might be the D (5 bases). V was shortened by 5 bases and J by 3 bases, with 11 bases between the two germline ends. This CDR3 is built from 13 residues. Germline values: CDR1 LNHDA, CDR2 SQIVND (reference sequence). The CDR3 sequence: CASSPRDHYEQYF. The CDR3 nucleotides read TGTGCCAGTAGTCCCAGGGATCACTACGAGCAGTACTTC.

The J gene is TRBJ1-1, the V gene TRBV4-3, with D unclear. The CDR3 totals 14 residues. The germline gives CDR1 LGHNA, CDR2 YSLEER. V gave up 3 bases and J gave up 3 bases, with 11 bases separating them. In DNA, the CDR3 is TGCGCCAGCAGCCAGCAAGGTGGGGACACTGAAGCTTTCTTT. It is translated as CASSQQGGDTEAFF.

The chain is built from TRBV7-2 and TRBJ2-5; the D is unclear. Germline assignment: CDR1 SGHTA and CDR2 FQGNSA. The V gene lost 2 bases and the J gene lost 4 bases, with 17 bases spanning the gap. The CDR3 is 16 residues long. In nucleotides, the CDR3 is TGTGCCAGCAGCTTATCTCACTTCGTTAGAGGAGAGACCCAGTACTTC. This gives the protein CASSLSHFVRGETQYF.

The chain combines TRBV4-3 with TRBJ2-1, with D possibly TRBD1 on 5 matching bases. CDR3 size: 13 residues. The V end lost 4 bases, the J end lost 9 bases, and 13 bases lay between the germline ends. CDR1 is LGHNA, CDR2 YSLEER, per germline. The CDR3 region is CASSRGRAIEQFF. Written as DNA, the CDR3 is TGCGCCAGCAGCCGCGGCAGGGCAATTGAGCAGTTCTTC.

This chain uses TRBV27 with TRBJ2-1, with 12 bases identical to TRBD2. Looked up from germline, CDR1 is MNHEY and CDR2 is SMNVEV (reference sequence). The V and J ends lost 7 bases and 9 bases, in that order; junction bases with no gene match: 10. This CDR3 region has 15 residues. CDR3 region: CASTPAGTSGFEQFF. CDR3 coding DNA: TGTGCCAGCACCCCGGCGGGGACTAGCGGGTTTGAGCAGTTCTTC.

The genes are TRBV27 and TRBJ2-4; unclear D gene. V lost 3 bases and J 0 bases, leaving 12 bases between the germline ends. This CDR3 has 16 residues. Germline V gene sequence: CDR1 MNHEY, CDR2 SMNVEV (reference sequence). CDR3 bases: TGTGCCAGCAGTTTGTTTCCCGCTTTAGCCAAAAACATTCAGTACTTC. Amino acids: CASSLFPALAKNIQYF.

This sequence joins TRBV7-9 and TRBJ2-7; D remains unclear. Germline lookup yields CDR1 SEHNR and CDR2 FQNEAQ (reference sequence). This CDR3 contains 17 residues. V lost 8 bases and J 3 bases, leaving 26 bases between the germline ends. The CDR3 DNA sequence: TGTGCCAGCGGGAAGGGCCTGCCCGTCTCCCCTGTCTACGAGCAGTACTTC. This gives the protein CASGKGLPVSPVYEQYF.

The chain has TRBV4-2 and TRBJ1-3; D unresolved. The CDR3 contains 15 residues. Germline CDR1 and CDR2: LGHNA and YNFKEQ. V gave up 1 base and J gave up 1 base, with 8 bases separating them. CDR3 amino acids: CASSQGIGSGNTIYF. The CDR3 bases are TGTGCCAGCAGCCAAGGAATCGGGTCTGGAAACACCATATATTTT.

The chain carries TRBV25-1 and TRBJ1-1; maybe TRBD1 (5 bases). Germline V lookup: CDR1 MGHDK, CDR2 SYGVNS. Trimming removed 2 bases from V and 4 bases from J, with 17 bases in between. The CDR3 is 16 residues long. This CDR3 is CASSEPASGGSTEAFF. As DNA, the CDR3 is TGTGCCAGCAGTGAACCCGCCTCGGGGGGTAGCACTGAAGCTTTCTTT.

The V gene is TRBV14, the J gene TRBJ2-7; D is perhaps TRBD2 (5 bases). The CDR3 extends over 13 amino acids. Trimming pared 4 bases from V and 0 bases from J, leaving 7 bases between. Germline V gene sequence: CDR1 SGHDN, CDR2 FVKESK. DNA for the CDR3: TGTGCCAGCAGCCCGGGAATCTCCTACGAGCAGTACTTC. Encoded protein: CASSPGISYEQYF.

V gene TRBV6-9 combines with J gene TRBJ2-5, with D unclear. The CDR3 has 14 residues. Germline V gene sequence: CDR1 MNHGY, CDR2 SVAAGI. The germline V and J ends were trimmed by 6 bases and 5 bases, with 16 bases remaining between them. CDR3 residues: CASSAPMAPETQYF. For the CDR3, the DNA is TGTGCCAGCAGCGCCCCGATGGCCCCGGAGACCCAGTACTTC.

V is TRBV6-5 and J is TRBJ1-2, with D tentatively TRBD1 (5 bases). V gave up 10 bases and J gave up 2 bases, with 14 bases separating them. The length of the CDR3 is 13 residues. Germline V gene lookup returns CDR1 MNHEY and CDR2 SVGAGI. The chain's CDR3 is CATRLTANYGYTF. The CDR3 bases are TGTGCCACCCGTCTGACAGCGAACTATGGCTACACCTTC.

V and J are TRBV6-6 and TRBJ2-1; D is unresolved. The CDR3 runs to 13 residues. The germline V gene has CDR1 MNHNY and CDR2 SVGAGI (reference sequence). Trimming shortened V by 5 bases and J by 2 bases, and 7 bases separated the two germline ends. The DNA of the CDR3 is TGTGCCAGCAGTCCCCGAGCCTACAATGAGCAGTTCTTC. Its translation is CASSPRAYNEQFF.

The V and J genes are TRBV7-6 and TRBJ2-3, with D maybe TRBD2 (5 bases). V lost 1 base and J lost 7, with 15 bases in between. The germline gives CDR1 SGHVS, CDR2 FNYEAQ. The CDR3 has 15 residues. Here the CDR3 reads CASSLEAGAPHTQYF. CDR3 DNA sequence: TGTGCCAGCAGCTTAGAGGCGGGTGCCCCTCATACGCAGTATTTT.

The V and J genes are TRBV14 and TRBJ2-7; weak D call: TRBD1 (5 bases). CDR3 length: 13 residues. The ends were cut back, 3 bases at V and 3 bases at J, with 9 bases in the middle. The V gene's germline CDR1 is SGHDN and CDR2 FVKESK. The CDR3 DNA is TGTGCCAGCAGCCAGGGTAGGGGCTACGAGCAGTACTTC. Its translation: CASSQGRGYEQYF.